The source of this TCR beta chain is a study of blood T cell repertoires in COVID-19. Study in general: There were acute and convalescent COVID-19 samples, and they came from the United States, Italy and Spain. PBMCs, B-cell-depleted T cells, or T cells were the source of the cDNA or gDNA that made up the material.

This CDR3 region has 15 residues. Per the germline V gene, CDR1 is SGHRS and CDR2 is YFSETQ. Trimming removed 1 base at V and 5 bases at J, with 15 bases between. Methods used by the authors: Estimates of nucleated cell counts were drawn from the amplification of reference gene primers. Some clones are missing from TCRdb's copy, which holds only in-frame ones; the method was immunoSEQ multiplex PCR. D and trimming were read from the DNA, whereas the V and J calls and clone size are those reported in that table. The sample lists tens of thousands of clones, around 80% occurring once. Specimen: peripheral blood. The chain has TRBV5-1 and TRBJ1-2, with D hard to call. This TCR was recovered from a human donor in a cohort sampled during active COVID-19. The CDR3, as DNA: TGCGCCAGCAGCTTGCAACCCGAGGGAGGGTATGGCTACACCTTC. Its translation: CASSLQPEGGYGYTF.